These 10 T cell receptor beta chains came from one sample sequenced in a study of Graves' ophthalmopathy and Graves' hyperthyroidism. Scientists amplified the TCR beta CDR3 regions from RNA transcripts. HTBI-primed RT-PCR formed the first round, and a multiplex PCR formed the second. One entry per CDR3 protein, called by TCRdb with MiXCR from the multiplex PCR reads. The sample holds 350,000 to 400,000 distinct CDR3 sequences, approximately 15% seen once. The sample consisted of peripheral blood. Every receptor here comes from a woman between 18 and 29 years old with stable Graves' hyperthyroidism.

The chain carries TRBV18 and TRBJ2-7; 7 nucleotides align to TRBD1. CDR1 and CDR2 (germline): KGHSH, LQKENI. The V gene end was trimmed by 6 bases and the J gene end by 3 bases; junction bases not matched to a gene: 8. The CDR3 sequence is 14 residues long. CDR3 sequence reads: CASSPGQTVYEQYF. CDR3 in DNA: TGTGCCAGCTCGCCGGGACAGACCGTCTACGAGCAGTACTTC.

This clonotype was detected a few times. The DNA of the CDR3 is TGTGCCAGCAGCGCCGACAGGGGTTCGGGGACCCAGTACTTC. Translated: CASSADRGSGTQYF. The chain has TRBV9 and TRBJ2-5, with 8 bases identical to TRBD1. Germline CDR1 is SGDLS and CDR2 is YYNGEE. The V segment lost 3 bases and the J segment 7 bases; nucleotides outside the gene matches: 8. This CDR3 region has 14 residues.

This clonotype has at least ten counts. The J gene is TRBJ2-2, the V gene TRBV29-1, with 7 bases lining up with TRBD1. Germline trimming cut 2 bases from V and 6 bases from J; bases unmatched to any gene: 0. Germline-derived CDR1 and CDR2 are SQVTM and ANQGSEA. The CDR3 loop spans 12 amino acids. The CDR3 sequence is CSVERGPGELFF. CDR3 bases: TGCAGCGTTGAAAGGGGGCCCGGGGAGCTGTTTTTT.

This clonotype was seen ten or more times. The genes are TRBV19 and TRBJ1-1; D not resolved. Germline lookup yields CDR1 LNHDA and CDR2 SQIVND (reference sequence). The length of the CDR3 is 13 residues. The V end was cut by 3 bases, the J end by 1 base, with 6 bases between. The CDR3 DNA reads as TGTGCCAGTAGTATTCCGGGGAACACTGAAGCTTTCTTT. As protein: CASSIPGNTEAFF.

This clonotype occurred many times. The chain uses TRBV5-1 and TRBJ2-7; 8 nucleotides match TRBD1. With V trimmed by 4 bases and J by 5 bases, 14 bases remained unmatched. Per germline, CDR1 SGHRS and CDR2 YFSETQ. This CDR3 spans 16 amino acids. The CDR3 sequence: CASSRGQVAYRDEQYF. Here the CDR3 DNA reads TGCGCCAGCAGCCGGGGACAGGTGGCTTATCGGGACGAGCAGTACTTC. Full variable domain (remainder filled in from reference TRBV5-1 and TRBJ2-7): KAGVTQTPRYLIKTRGQQVTLSCSPISGHRSVSWYQQTPGQGLQFLFEYFSETQRNKGNFPGRFSGRQFSNSRSEMNVSTLELGDSALYLCASSRGQVAYRDEQYFGPGTRLTVT.

In this sample, this clonotype turned up a few times. The rearrangement links TRBV7-9 to TRBJ2-7; either TRBD1 or TRBD2 may fit D (7 bases each). Trimming left V 1 base short and J 4 bases short, with 20 bases between. This CDR3 is built from 17 residues. The germline V gene has CDR1 SEHNR and CDR2 FQNEAQ (reference sequence). In DNA form, the CDR3 reads TGTGCCAGCAGCTTAGGGTCTGGGGGGGACAGAGTTTACGAGCAGTACTTC. This codes for CASSLGSGGDRVYEQYF. The entire variable domain, with the rest obtained from reference TRBV7-9 and TRBJ2-7, is as follows: DTGVSQNPRHKITKRGQNVTFRCDPISEHNRLYWYRQTLGQGPEFLTYFQNEAQLEKSRLLSDRFSAERPKGSFSTLEIQRTEQGDSAMYLCASSLGSGGDRVYEQYFGPGTRLTVT.

The chain combines TRBV12-3 or TRBV12-4 with TRBJ2-5; 11 nucleotides line up with TRBD2. Germline trimming cut 3 bases from V and 5 bases from J; bases unmatched to any gene: 5. This CDR3 comprises 15 residues. The CDR3 region is CASSLASGGPETQYF. CDR3 nucleotide sequence: TGTGCCAGCAGTTTGGCTAGCGGGGGGCCGGAGACCCAGTACTTC.

This clonotype showed up many times. CDR3 region: CASSPTGQNSPLHF. The CDR3, as DNA: TGTGCCAGCAGCCCGACAGGACAGAATTCACCCCTCCACTTT. This sequence joins TRBV12-3 or TRBV12-4 and TRBJ1-6; a possible D gene is TRBD1 (6 bases). Trimming took 6 bases from V and 7 from J, leaving 13 bases between them. The CDR3 is 14 residues long.

CDR3 coding DNA: TGCGCCAGCAGCTTGGACAGAGGGGATGACTATGGCTACACCTTC. Its protein is CASSLDRGDDYGYTF. The genes are TRBV5-1 and TRBJ1-2, with D tentatively TRBD1 (5 bases). The ends were cut back, 0 bases at V and 3 bases at J, with 12 bases in the middle. CDR3 length equals 15 residues. CDR1 is SGHRS, CDR2 YFSETQ, per germline.

This clonotype was seen ten or more times. V and J are TRBV12-3 or TRBV12-4 and TRBJ1-6; D is perhaps TRBD1 (6 bases). CDR3 length: 16 residues. V lost 1 base to trimming and J lost 5 bases, with 12 bases between them. The CDR3 DNA is TGTGCCAGCAGTTTAGACGCTGGACAGAATAATTCACCCCTCCACTTT. It yields the protein CASSLDAGQNNSPLHF.